These 23 T cell receptor beta chains originate from one sample sequenced in a study of blood T cell repertoires in COVID-19. Only in-frame clones appear in the TCRdb table, and some are missing; sequencing was by immunoSEQ multiplex PCR. The data show some 380,000 clones, nearly 90% seen once. The sequencing sample was made of PBMCs or T cells enriched from blood (not recorded which). The receptors here all came from a woman between 40 and 55 years old with acute COVID-19.

The V gene is TRBV7-6, the J gene TRBJ2-7; 11 positions agree with TRBD2. The CDR3 totals 15 residues. CDR1 and CDR2 (germline): SGHVS, FNYEAQ. J was trimmed by 0 bases and V by 5 bases; bases with no gene match: 3. CDR3 sequence reads: CASSPLAGGSYEQYF. The CDR3 bases are TGTGCCAGCAGCCCTCTAGCGGGGGGCTCCTACGAGCAGTACTTC.

V gene TRBV4-1 combines with J gene TRBJ2-7; a possible D gene is TRBD1 (5 bases). This CDR3 contains 14 residues. V lost 3 bases and J lost 1, with 10 bases in between. Germline V gene data show CDR1 as MGHRA and CDR2 as YSYEKL. In DNA, the CDR3 is TGCGCCAGCAGCCAGACAGCCTATTCCTACGAGCAGTACTTC. Its translation is CASSQTAYSYEQYF.

V and J are TRBV2 and TRBJ1-5; tentative D call: TRBD1 (6 bases). CDR1 and CDR2 (germline): SNHLY, FYNNEI. The CDR3 sequence is 16 residues long. V dropped 4 bases and J dropped 0 bases, with 13 bases sitting between them. CDR3 bases: TGTGCCAGCAGTGTACAGGGACACCTTAGCAATCAGCCCCAGCATTTT. The encoded protein is CASSVQGHLSNQPQHF.

This clone has only a few counts. The chain uses TRBV29-1 and TRBJ1-1; 7 nucleotides align to TRBD1. The CDR3 spans 13 residues. With V trimmed by 4 bases and J by 5 bases, 7 bases remained unmatched. CDR1 and CDR2 from the germline V gene are SQVTM and ANQGSEA. CDR3 amino acids: CSVGAGGSTEAFF. DNA for the CDR3: TGCAGCGTTGGGGCAGGGGGAAGTACTGAAGCTTTCTTT.

CDR3 sequence reads: CASSITGGRTEAFF. The CDR3, as DNA: TGTGCCAGTAGTATCACGGGTGGGAGGACTGAAGCTTTCTTT. V and J are TRBV19 and TRBJ1-1, with D hard to call. The CDR3 extends over 14 amino acids. Germline CDR1 is LNHDA and CDR2 is SQIVND (reference sequence). Trimming removed 3 bases from V and 5 bases from J, with 13 bases in between.

The rearrangement uses TRBV5-1 and TRBJ1-4; 10 nucleotides align to TRBD1. This CDR3 contains 14 residues. Germline assignment: CDR1 SGHRS and CDR2 YFSETQ. Losses at the gene ends were 4 bases for V and 8 bases for J; bases not matched to a gene: 5. CDR3 in amino acids: CASSSGQGDEKLFF. DNA of the CDR3: TGCGCCAGCAGCAGCGGACAGGGGGACGAAAAACTGTTTTTT.

This rearrangement joins TRBV3-1 (or the pseudogene TRBV3-2) to TRBJ1-3, with 7 bases identical to TRBD1. CDR1 and CDR2 (germline): LGHDT, YNNKEL (reference sequence). Trimming took 1 base from V and 0 from J; bases not matched to a gene: 3. CDR3 length: 16 amino acids. CDR3 nucleotides: TGTGCCAGCAGCCAAGGGGACAGCCTCTCTGGAAACACCATATATTTT. As protein: CASSQGDSLSGNTIYF.

This chain connects TRBV15 to TRBJ1-4; perhaps TRBD1 as D (6 bases). V was clipped by 0 bases and J by 6 bases, with 11 bases between them. The CDR3 is 15 residues long. Germline CDR1 reads LNHNV; CDR2 reads YYDKDF (reference sequence). The chain's CDR3 is CATSREGAGDEKLFF. CDR3 bases: TGTGCCACCAGCAGAGAGGGGGCAGGGGATGAAAAACTGTTTTTT.

The chain employs TRBV7-8 and TRBJ1-4; TRBD1 aligns across 8 bases. CDR3 length: 15 residues. V dropped 4 bases and J dropped 5; count of bases not matched to a gene: 6. Germline V gives CDR1 SGHVS, CDR2 FQNEAQ. In DNA, the CDR3 is TGTGCCAGCAGCTCCAACAGGGGGGAGAATGAAAAACTGTTTTTT. Protein sequence: CASSSNRGENEKLFF.

V usage is TRBV5-1 and J usage is TRBJ1-1; D gene uncertain. The CDR3 is made up of 15 amino acids. Germline CDR1 and CDR2: SGHRS and YFSETQ. V dropped 0 bases and J dropped 3 bases, with 12 bases sitting between them. The CDR3 is CASSLDTRTYTEAFF. Written as DNA, the CDR3 is TGCGCCAGCAGCTTGGATACCCGGACTTACACTGAAGCTTTCTTT. Drawing the rest from reference TRBV5-1 and TRBJ1-1, the complete variable domain is KAGVTQTPRYLIKTRGQQVTLSCSPISGHRSVSWYQQTPGQGLQFLFEYFSETQRNKGNFPGRFSGRQFSNSRSEMNVSTLELGDSALYLCASSLDTRTYTEAFFGQGTRLTVV.

The gene calls are TRBV7-2 and TRBJ2-2, with 10 bases fitting TRBD2. This CDR3 contains 15 residues. The germline V gene has CDR1 SGHTA and CDR2 FQGNSA. The junction had 6 bases not matched to a gene; V was cut back by 6 bases and J by 5 bases. The CDR3 protein is CASRTAGGRTGELFF. In DNA, the CDR3 is TGTGCCAGCAGGACAGCGGGGGGGCGAACCGGGGAGCTGTTTTTT.

This sequence joins TRBV18 and TRBJ1-3; D gene unclear. Germline V CDR1 and CDR2: KGHSH, LQKENI. The CDR3 totals 15 residues. The V end was cut by 6 bases, the J end by 2 bases, with 14 bases between. DNA of the CDR3: TGTGCCAGCTCTTCGGGCTTGGGAGCTGGAAACACCATATATTTT. Residues: CASSSGLGAGNTIYF.

This clone was found a few times. The gene calls are TRBV9 and TRBJ1-6; 7 positions match TRBD1. Germline trimming cut 4 bases from V and 6 bases from J; bases unmatched to any gene: 7. CDR3 size: 15 residues. Germline CDR1 SGDLS, CDR2 YYNGEE. CDR3 bases: TGTGCCAGCAGCCCCCGGGACAGTCTTAATTCACCCCTCCACTTT. This codes for CASSPRDSLNSPLHF. Complete variable domain (other parts from reference TRBV9 and TRBJ1-6): DSGVTQTPKHLITATGQRVTLRCSPRSGDLSVYWYQQSLDQGLQFLIQYYNGEERAKGNILERFSAQQFPDLHSELNLSSLELGDSALYFCASSPRDSLNSPLHFGNGTRLTVT.

This sequence joins TRBV6-1 and TRBJ1-4; 8 bases fit TRBD1. V trimming: 1 base; J trimming: 6 bases; junction bases outside the gene matches: 1. Germline lookup yields CDR1 MNHNS and CDR2 SASEGT. The CDR3 is 14 residues long. The CDR3: CASSEGTGYEKLFF. CDR3 sequence (DNA): TGTGCCAGCAGTGAAGGGACAGGGTATGAAAAACTGTTTTTT.

The V gene is TRBV19, the J gene TRBJ1-5; no clear D gene. Germline CDR1 and CDR2: LNHDA and SQIVND (reference sequence). The CDR3 loop spans 13 amino acids. V was clipped by 5 bases and J by 7 bases, with 12 bases between them. CDR3 protein: CASSPVPNQPQHF. In DNA form, the CDR3 reads TGTGCCAGTAGTCCAGTCCCGAACCAGCCCCAGCATTTT.

This clone was recorded once. The chain recombines TRBV30 with TRBJ1-5, with D hard to call. CDR3 length equals 14 residues. CDR1 and CDR2 from the germline V gene are GTSNPN and SVGIG (reference sequence). V lost 3 bases and J lost 0, with 9 bases in between. CDR3 DNA sequence: TGTGCCTGGAGCCCCGGCGGTAGCAATCAGCCCCAGCATTTT. It encodes CAWSPGGSNQPQHF.

The chain links TRBV7-8 to TRBJ1-6; 11 bases match TRBD1. Trimming cost V 3 bases and J 0 bases; bases outside gene matches: 4. The CDR3 length is 18 residues. Germline CDR1 reads SGHVS; CDR2 reads FQNEAQ. CDR3 protein: CASSFRDRGSSYNSPLHF. DNA for the CDR3: TGTGCCAGCAGCTTCCGGGACAGGGGGAGCTCCTATAATTCACCCCTCCACTTT.

J is TRBJ2-3 and V is TRBV27, with D possibly being TRBD1 (6 bases). Per germline, CDR1 MNHEY and CDR2 SMNVEV (reference sequence). Deletions cut 6 bases from V and 1 base from J, with 8 bases between. The CDR3 length is 13 residues. Written as DNA, the CDR3 is TGTGCCAGCAGGTACAGGGGCACAGATACGCAGTATTTT. Translated, it gives CASRYRGTDTQYF.

The rearrangement uses TRBV5-6 and TRBJ1-1, with 7 bases aligning to TRBD1. The CDR3 length is 14 residues. From germline, CDR1 is SGHDT and CDR2 YYEEEE. V gave up 5 bases and J gave up 3 bases; unmatched junction bases: 7. CDR3 sequence (DNA): TGTGCCAGCAGGCACAGGGGTAGGGACACTGAAGCTTTCTTT. The encoded protein is CASRHRGRDTEAFF.

The gene calls are TRBV29-1 and TRBJ1-1; no firm D call. Germline CDR1 reads SQVTM; CDR2 reads ANQGSEA. The CDR3 consists of 12 residues. V was pared by 4 bases and J by 1 base, with 7 bases between. The CDR3 reads CSVVRQNTEAFF. As DNA, the CDR3 is TGCAGCGTTGTGCGCCAGAACACTGAAGCTTTCTTT.

The J gene is TRBJ1-4, the V gene TRBV19; a possible D gene is TRBD1 (6 bases). The germline V gene has CDR1 LNHDA and CDR2 SQIVND (reference sequence). The CDR3 contains 15 residues. V was clipped by 4 bases and J by 2 bases, with 11 bases between them. The CDR3 sequence is CASSTEQGTNEKLFF. CDR3 DNA: TGTGCCAGTAGTACGGAACAGGGTACTAATGAAAAACTGTTTTTT. Filled out from reference TRBV19 and TRBJ1-4, the complete variable domain reads DGGITQSPKYLFRKEGQNVTLSCEQNLNHDAMYWYRQDPGQGLRLIYYSQIVNDFQKGDIAEGYSVSREKKESFPLTVTSAQKNPTAFYLCASSTEQGTNEKLFFGSGTQLSVL.

The chain joins TRBV5-6 to TRBJ1-5, with 7 bases identical to TRBD1. Looked up from germline, CDR1 is SGHDT and CDR2 is YYEEEE. There are 17 residues in the CDR3. V lost 1 base and J lost 2; bases outside the gene matches: 9. CDR3 residues: CASSLLVEGAGNQPQHF. Here the CDR3 DNA reads TGTGCCAGCAGCTTGCTGGTGGAGGGGGCGGGCAATCAGCCCCAGCATTTT.

The chain joins TRBV5-1 to TRBJ1-5; 8 bases align to TRBD1. The CDR3 extends over 15 amino acids. CDR1 is SGHRS and CDR2 is YFSETQ in the germline V gene. V was clipped by 3 bases and J by 4 bases; unmatched bases: 6. This chain's CDR3 is CASSSGTGMNQPQHF. CDR3 in DNA: TGCGCCAGCAGCTCCGGGACAGGCATGAATCAGCCCCAGCATTTT.